This TCR beta chain stems from a study of T cell repertoires in aging, cancer and after chemotherapy. Overall study: Donors were grouped into six age bands spanning 30 or younger through 70 or older. Study findings and constraints: Loss of evenness, beyond lost richness, contributed to age-related TCR diversity decline in cancer patients.

The CDR3 consists of 12 residues. Germline V gene data show CDR1 as MNHNS and CDR2 as SASEGT. V was trimmed by 2 bases and J by 10 bases, leaving 9 bases between them. Multiplex touch-down PCR with TRB-A/B primers amplified rearranged V-D-J TRB sequences. MiXCR was run by TCRdb on the multiplex PCR reads, yielding one entry per CDR3 protein. Of more than 1,500 distinct CDR3 sequences in the sample, around 25% were seen once. By share, this clonotype ranks as medium-sized. Its antigen is as yet unknown. Peripheral blood genomic DNA, not sorted cells or RNA, was the template. The gene calls are TRBV6-1 and TRBJ1-5, with D uncertain. Specimen: blood. This TCR came from a human donor with a solid tumor. CDR3 bases: TGTGCCAGCAGTGAAATGGTCCGTCCCCAGCATTTT. It codes for CASSEMVRPQHF.